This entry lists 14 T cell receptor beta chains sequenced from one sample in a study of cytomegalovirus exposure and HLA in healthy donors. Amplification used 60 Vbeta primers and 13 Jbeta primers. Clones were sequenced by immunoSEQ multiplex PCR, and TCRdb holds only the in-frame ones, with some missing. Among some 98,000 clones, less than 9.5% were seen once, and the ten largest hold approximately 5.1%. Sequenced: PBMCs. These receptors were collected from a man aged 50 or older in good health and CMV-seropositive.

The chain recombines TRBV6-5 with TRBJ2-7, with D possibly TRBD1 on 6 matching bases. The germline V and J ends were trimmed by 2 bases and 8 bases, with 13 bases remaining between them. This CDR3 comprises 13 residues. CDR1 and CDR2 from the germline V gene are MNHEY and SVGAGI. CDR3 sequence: CASSYDRLSKQYF. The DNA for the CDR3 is TGTGCCAGCAGTTACGACAGGCTGAGCAAGCAGTACTTC.

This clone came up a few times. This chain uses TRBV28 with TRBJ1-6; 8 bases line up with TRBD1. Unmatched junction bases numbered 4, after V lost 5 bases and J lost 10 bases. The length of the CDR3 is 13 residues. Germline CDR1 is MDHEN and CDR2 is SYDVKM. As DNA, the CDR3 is TGTGCCAGCAGTGCGACAGGGGTCTCACCCCTCCACTTT. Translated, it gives CASSATGVSPLHF.

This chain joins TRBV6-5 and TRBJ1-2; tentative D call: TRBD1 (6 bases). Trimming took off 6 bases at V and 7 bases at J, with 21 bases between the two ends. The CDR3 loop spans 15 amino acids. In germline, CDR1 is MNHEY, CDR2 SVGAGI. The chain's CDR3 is CASRLDSTIVRGYTF. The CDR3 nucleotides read TGTGCCAGCAGATTGGACAGCACAATAGTCCGTGGCTACACCTTC.

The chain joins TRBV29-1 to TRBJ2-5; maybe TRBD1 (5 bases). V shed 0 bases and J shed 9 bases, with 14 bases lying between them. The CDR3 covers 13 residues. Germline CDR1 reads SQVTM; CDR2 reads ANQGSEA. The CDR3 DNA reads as TGCAGCGTTGAAGACCAGGCTAAAGGGGCCCAGTACTTC. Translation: CSVEDQAKGAQYF.

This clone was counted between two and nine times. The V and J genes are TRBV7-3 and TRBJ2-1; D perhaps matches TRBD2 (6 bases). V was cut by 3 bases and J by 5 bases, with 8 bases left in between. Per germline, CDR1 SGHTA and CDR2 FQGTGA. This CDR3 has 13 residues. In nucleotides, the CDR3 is TGTGCCAGCAGCTTTGGCGGGAACAATGAGCAGTTCTTC. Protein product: CASSFGGNNEQFF.

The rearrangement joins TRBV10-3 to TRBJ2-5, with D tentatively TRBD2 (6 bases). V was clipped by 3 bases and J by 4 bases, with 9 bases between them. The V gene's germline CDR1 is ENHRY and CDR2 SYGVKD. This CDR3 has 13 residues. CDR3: CAISDMGGETQYF. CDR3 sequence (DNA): TGTGCCATCAGTGACATGGGGGGAGAGACCCAGTACTTC.

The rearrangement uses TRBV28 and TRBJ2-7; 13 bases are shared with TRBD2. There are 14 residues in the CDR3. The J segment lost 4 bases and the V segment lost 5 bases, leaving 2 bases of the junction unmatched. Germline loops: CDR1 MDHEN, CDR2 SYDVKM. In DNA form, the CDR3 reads TGTGCCAGCAGTAGGACTAGCGGGAGTTACGAGCAGTACTTC. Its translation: CASSRTSGSYEQYF.

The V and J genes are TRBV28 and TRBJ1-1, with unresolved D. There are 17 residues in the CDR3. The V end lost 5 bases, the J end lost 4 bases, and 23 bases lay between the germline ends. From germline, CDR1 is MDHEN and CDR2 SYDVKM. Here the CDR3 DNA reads TGTGCCAGCAGTCCACCATCCGGGAGGATAGGAAGCACTGAAGCTTTCTTT. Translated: CASSPPSGRIGSTEAFF.

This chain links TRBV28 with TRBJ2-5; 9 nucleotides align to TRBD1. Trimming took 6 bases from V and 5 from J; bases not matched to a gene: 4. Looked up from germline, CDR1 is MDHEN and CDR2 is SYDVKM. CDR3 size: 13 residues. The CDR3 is CASRGTGRETQYF. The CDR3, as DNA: TGTGCCAGCAGGGGGACAGGGAGGGAGACCCAGTACTTC.

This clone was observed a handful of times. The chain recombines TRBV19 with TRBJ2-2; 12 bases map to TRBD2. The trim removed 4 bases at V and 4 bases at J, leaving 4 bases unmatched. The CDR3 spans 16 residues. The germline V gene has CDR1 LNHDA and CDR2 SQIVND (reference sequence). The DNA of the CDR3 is TGTGCCAGTAGTACCGGACTAGCGGGACGCACCGGGGAGCTGTTTTTT. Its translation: CASSTGLAGRTGELFF.

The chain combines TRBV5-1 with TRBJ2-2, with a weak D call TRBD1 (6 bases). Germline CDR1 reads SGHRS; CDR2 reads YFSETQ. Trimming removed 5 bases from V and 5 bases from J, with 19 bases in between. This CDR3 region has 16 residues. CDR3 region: CASRPTGKEGTGELFF. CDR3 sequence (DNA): TGCGCCAGCAGACCAACAGGGAAGGAAGGAACCGGGGAGCTGTTTTTT.

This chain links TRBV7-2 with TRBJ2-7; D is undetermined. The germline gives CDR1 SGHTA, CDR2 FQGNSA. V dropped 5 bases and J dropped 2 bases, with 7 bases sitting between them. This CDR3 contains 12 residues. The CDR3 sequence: CASSPVPYEQYF. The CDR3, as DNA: TGTGCCAGCAGCCCAGTACCCTACGAGCAGTACTTC.

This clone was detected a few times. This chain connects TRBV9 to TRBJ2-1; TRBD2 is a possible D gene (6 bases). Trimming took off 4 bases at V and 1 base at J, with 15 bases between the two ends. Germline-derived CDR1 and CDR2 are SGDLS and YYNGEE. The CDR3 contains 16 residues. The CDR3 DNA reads TGTGCCAGCAGCCCCCCGGGACTTGGATCCTACAATGAGCAGTTCTTC. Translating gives CASSPPGLGSYNEQFF.

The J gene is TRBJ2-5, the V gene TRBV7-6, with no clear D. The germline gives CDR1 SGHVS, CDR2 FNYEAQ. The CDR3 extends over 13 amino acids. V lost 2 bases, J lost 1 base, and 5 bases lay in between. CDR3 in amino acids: CASSLYLQETQYF. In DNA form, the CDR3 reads TGTGCCAGCAGCTTATATCTCCAAGAGACCCAGTACTTC. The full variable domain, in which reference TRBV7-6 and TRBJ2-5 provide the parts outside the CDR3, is GAGVSQSPRYKVTKRGQDVALRCDPISGHVSLYWYRQALGQGPEFLTYFNYEAQQDKSGLPNDRFSAERPEGSISTLTIQRTEQRDSAMYRCASSLYLQETQYFGPGTRLLVL.